One and the same sample provided the 11 T cell receptor beta chains below, sequenced in a study of a mutant IDH1 vaccine in newly diagnosed glioma. The protocol was immunoSEQ multiplex PCR, while the TCRdb copy is restricted to in-frame clones and leaves out a portion. Seen here are about 24,000 clones, roughly nine tenths observed once, and the top ten hold approximately 10%. Time point given: baseline, week 1 (first vaccination visit). Treatment described: pre-vaccination baseline after standard-of-care therapy. The sequenced sample was PBMCs, obtained from a glioma patient treated with radiotherapy, temozolomide or both. The receptors stem from a man in his thirties or forties with glioma.

The gene calls are TRBV19 and TRBJ2-2; 10 bases line up with TRBD2. Germline loops: CDR1 LNHDA, CDR2 SQIVND (reference sequence). The length of the CDR3 is 15 residues. J lost 4 bases, V lost 5 bases, and 4 bases had no gene match. CDR3 DNA: TGTGCCAGTAGTTCCGGACTAGCGGCCACCGGGGAGCTGTTTTTT. This translates into CASSSGLAATGELFF.

This clone was picked up one time. The chain carries TRBV4-1 and TRBJ2-5; D may match TRBD1 or TRBD2 (5 bases each). V was clipped by 2 bases and J by 3 bases, with 13 bases between them. The CDR3 has 15 residues. Germline CDR1 and CDR2: MGHRA and YSYEKL. CDR3 protein: CASSQFRDPEETQYF. The DNA of the CDR3 is TGCGCCAGCAGCCAATTCCGGGACCCTGAAGAGACCCAGTACTTC.

The chain has TRBV7-9 and TRBJ2-3, with 9 bases fitting TRBD2. This CDR3 contains 16 residues. V lost 1 base to trimming and J lost 1 base; unmatched junction nucleotides: 3. CDR1 is SEHNR, CDR2 FQNEAQ, per germline (reference sequence). CDR3 nucleotides: TGTGCCAGCAGCTTAGGTGTAGCGGGAGGCACAGATACGCAGTATTTT. This codes for CASSLGVAGGTDTQYF. The whole variable domain, filled in from reference TRBV7-9 and TRBJ2-3, reads DTGVSQNPRHKITKRGQNVTFRCDPISEHNRLYWYRQTLGQGPEFLTYFQNEAQLEKSRLLSDRFSAERPKGSFSTLEIQRTEQGDSAMYLCASSLGVAGGTDTQYFGPGTRLTVL.

This chain links TRBV2 with TRBJ2-7; D gene ambiguous. The CDR3 covers 11 residues. Between the trimmed V and J ends, which lost 6 bases and 3 bases, there was a span of 6 bases. Germline V gives CDR1 SNHLY, CDR2 FYNNEI. The CDR3 region is CASSPNYEQYF. The DNA of the CDR3 is TGTGCCAGCAGCCCAAACTACGAGCAGTACTTC.

The chain couples TRBV11-2 to TRBJ2-7; 10 bases align to TRBD2. The CDR3 is 14 amino acids. V shed 6 bases, J shed 2 bases, and the junction held 4 bases outside the gene matches. Germline CDR1 and CDR2: SGHAT and FQNNGV. CDR3 residues: CASSWTSGAYEQYF. CDR3 DNA: TGTGCCAGCAGTTGGACTAGCGGAGCCTACGAGCAGTACTTC.

The chain couples TRBV2 to TRBJ2-2; D is possibly TRBD1 or TRBD2 (7 bases each). Per germline, CDR1 SNHLY and CDR2 FYNNEI. The CDR3 loop spans 15 amino acids. V shed 6 bases and J shed 4 bases, with 15 bases lying between them. The CDR3: CASRRDREGTGELFF. CDR3 sequence (DNA): TGTGCCAGCAGAAGAGACAGGGAGGGCACCGGGGAGCTGTTTTTT.

The sample holds one count of this clone. The chain is built from TRBV2 and TRBJ1-2; D gene unclear. Trimming pared 6 bases from V and 2 bases from J, leaving 10 bases between. This CDR3 contains 13 residues. Germline V gives CDR1 SNHLY, CDR2 FYNNEI. The DNA of the CDR3 is TGTGCCAGCAGGCTGACATTCAACTATGGCTACACCTTC. Protein sequence: CASRLTFNYGYTF. Full variable domain (missing parts from reference TRBV2 and TRBJ1-2): EPEVTQTPSHQVTQMGQEVILRCVPISNHLYFYWYRQILGQKVEFLVSFYNNEISEKSEIFDDQFSVERPDGSNFTLKIRSTKLEDSAMYFCASRLTFNYGYTFGSGTRLTVV.

The V call is TRBV10-1, the J call TRBJ2-7; D might be TRBD1 (5 bases). V was pared by 4 bases and J by 3 bases, with 13 bases between. Germline V CDR1 and CDR2: WNHNN, SYGVQD (reference sequence). There are 14 residues in the CDR3. In nucleotides, the CDR3 is TGCGCCAGCAGTGGTCGCAGGGCTGTCTACGAGCAGTACTTC. Protein sequence: CASSGRRAVYEQYF.

The CDR3 coding sequence is TGTGCCAGCAGTGTGCGGTCCTTACTCACAGATACGCAGTATTTT. As protein: CASSVRSLLTDTQYF. This chain joins TRBV25-1 and TRBJ2-3; D remains ambiguous. Trimming removed 4 bases from V and 2 bases from J, with 13 bases in between. The CDR3 spans 15 residues. Germline V gene sequence: CDR1 MGHDK, CDR2 SYGVNS.

The J gene is TRBJ1-2, the V gene TRBV5-4, with D maybe TRBD1 (5 bases). Looked up from germline, CDR1 is SGHNT and CDR2 is YYREEE (reference sequence). The CDR3 totals 14 residues. Trimming cost V 6 bases and J 4 bases, with 16 bases left between them. The CDR3 DNA follows: TGTGCCAGCACTTATGGGGGGGAAGGCTATGGCTACACCTTC. Protein: CASTYGGEGYGYTF.

The CDR3 is CASAGAYTGELFF. CDR3 nucleotides: TGTGCCAGCGCCGGGGCTTACACCGGGGAGCTGTTTTTT. V and J are TRBV25-1 and TRBJ2-2, with D possibly being TRBD1 or TRBD2 (5 bases each). The CDR3 is made up of 13 amino acids. Germline CDR1 reads MGHDK; CDR2 reads SYGVNS. Trimming removed 8 bases from V and 3 bases from J, with 10 bases in between.